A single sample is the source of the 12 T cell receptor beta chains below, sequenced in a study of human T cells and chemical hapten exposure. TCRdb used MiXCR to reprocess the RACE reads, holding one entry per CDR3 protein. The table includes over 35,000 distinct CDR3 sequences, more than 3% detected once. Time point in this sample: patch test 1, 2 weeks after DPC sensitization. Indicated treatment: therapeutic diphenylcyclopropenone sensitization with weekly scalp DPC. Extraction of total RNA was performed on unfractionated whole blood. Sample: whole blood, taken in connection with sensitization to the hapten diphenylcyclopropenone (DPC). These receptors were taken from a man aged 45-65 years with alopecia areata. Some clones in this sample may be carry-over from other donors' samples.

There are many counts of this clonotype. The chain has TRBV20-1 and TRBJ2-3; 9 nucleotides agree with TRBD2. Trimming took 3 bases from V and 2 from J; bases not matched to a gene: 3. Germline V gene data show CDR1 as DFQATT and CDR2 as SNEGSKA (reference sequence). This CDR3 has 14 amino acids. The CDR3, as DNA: TGCAGTGCTAGGTTAGCGGGAGTCACAGATACGCAGTATTTT. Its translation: CSARLAGVTDTQYF.

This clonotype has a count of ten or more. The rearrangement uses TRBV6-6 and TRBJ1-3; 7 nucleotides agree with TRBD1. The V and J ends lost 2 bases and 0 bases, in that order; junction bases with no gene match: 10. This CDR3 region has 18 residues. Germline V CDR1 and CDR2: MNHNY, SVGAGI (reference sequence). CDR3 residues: CASSYAFPTGYSGNTIYF. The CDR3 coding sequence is TGTGCCAGCAGTTACGCATTTCCGACAGGGTACTCTGGAAACACCATATATTTT.

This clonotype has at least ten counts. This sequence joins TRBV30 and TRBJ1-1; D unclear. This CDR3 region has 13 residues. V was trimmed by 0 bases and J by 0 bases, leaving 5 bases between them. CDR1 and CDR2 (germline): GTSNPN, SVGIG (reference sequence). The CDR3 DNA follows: TGTGCCTGGAGTGTACAGATGAACACTGAAGCTTTCTTT. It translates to CAWSVQMNTEAFF. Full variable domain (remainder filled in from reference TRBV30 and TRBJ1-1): SQTIHQWPATLVQPVGSPLSLECTVEGTSNPNLYWYRQAAGRGLQLLFYSVGIGQISSEVPQNLSASRPQDRQFILSSKKLLLSDSGFYLCAWSVQMNTEAFFGQGTRLTVV.

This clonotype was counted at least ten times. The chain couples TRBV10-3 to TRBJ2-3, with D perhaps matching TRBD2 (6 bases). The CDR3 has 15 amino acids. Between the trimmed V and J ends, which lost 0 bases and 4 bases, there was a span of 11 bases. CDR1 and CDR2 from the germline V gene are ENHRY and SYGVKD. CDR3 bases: TGTGCCATCAGTGAGTCGGGGGGAGGAGCAGATACGCAGTATTTT. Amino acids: CAISESGGGADTQYF.

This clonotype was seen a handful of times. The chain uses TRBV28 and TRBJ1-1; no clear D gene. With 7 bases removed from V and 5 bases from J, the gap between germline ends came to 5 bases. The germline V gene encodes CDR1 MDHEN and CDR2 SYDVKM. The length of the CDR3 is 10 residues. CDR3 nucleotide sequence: TGTGCCAGCACCCGGACTGAAGCTTTCTTT. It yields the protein CASTRTEAFF.

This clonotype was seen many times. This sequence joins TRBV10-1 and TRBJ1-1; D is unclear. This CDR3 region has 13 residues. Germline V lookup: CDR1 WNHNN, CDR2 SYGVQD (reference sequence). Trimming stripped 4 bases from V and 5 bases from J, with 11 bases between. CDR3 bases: TGCGCCAGCAGTGCCTCCCGCCAAACTGAAGCTTTCTTT. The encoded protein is CASSASRQTEAFF.

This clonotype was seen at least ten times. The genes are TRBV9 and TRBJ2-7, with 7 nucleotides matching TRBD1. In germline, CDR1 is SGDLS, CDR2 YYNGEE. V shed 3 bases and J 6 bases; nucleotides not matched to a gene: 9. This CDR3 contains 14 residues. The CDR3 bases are TGTGCCAGCAGCGCGCGACAGGGTCTCGGCGAGCAGTACTTC. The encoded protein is CASSARQGLGEQYF. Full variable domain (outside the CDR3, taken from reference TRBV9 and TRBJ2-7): DSGVTQTPKHLITATGQRVTLRCSPRSGDLSVYWYQQSLDQGLQFLIQYYNGEERAKGNILERFSAQQFPDLHSELNLSSLELGDSALYFCASSARQGLGEQYFGPGTRLTVT.

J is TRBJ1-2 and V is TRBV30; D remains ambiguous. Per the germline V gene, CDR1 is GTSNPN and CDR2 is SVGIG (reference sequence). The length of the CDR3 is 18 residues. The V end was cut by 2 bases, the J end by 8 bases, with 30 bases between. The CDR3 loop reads CAWSIRPEFAVGSRGYTF. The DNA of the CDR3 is TGTGCCTGGAGTATACGACCGGAATTCGCAGTTGGATCACGAGGCTACACCTTC.

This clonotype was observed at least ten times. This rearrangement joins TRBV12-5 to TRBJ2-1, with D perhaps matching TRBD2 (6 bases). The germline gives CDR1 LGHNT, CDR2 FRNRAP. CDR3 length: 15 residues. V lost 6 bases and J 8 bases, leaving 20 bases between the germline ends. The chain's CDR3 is CASGPGLQPRHEQFF. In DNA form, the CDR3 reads TGTGCTAGTGGACCGGGACTTCAACCTCGCCATGAGCAGTTCTTC.

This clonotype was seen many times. Here the CDR3 DNA reads TGTGCCAGCAGCCGAACTAGCGGGAGAGATACGCAGTATTTT. Protein product: CASSRTSGRDTQYF. The chain has TRBV7-2 and TRBJ2-3, with 11 bases lining up with TRBD2. V trimming: 5 bases; J trimming: 5 bases; junction bases outside the gene matches: 3. There are 14 residues in the CDR3. Looked up from germline, CDR1 is SGHTA and CDR2 is FQGNSA.

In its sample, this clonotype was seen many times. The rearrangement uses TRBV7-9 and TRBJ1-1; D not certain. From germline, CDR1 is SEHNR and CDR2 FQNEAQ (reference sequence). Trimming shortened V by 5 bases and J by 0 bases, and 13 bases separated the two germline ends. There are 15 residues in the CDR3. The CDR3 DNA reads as TGTGCCAGCAGCCCTAACCCCACACTGAACACTGAAGCTTTCTTT. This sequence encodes CASSPNPTLNTEAFF.

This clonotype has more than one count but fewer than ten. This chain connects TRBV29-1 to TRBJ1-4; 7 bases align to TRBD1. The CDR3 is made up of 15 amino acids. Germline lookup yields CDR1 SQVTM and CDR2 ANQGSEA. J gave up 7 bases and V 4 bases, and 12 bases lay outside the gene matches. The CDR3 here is CSVVGGTAAGEKLFF. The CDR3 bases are TGCAGCGTTGTGGGAGGGACAGCTGCAGGTGAAAAACTGTTTTTT.